A single sample is the source of the 32 T cell receptor beta chains below, sequenced in a study of shared clonotypes between healthy human individuals. The table came from immunoSEQ multiplex PCR; TCRdb's copy has only in-frame clones and leaves some out. The sample comprises some 2 million clones, approximately 94% of which are singletons, and around 1.1% rests with the top ten. CD45RO negativity and positive selection for CCR7 defined naive CD8 cells, a population that excluded terminally differentiated effector memory CD45RA+ cells. The source material was naive CD8+ T cells sorted from blood. All receptors come from a man younger than 35 in good health.

The V call is TRBV10-2, the J call TRBJ1-5; D is uncertain. This CDR3 spans 13 amino acids. With 8 bases removed from V and 6 bases from J, the gap between germline ends came to 14 bases. In germline, CDR1 is WSHSY, CDR2 SAAADI. The CDR3 reads CASDWEGSQPQHF. The CDR3 nucleotides are TGCGCCAGCGACTGGGAGGGTAGTCAGCCCCAGCATTTT.

CDR3 bases: TGTGCCAGCAGTGAAACAGGGGGTAATGAAAAACTGTTTTTT. Residues: CASSETGGNEKLFF. The V call is TRBV2, the J call TRBJ1-4; 8 bases fit TRBD1. The germline CDR1 and CDR2 sequences are SNHLY and FYNNEI. This CDR3 is 14 amino acids long. V shed 2 bases, J shed 4 bases, and the junction held 0 bases outside the gene matches.

This chain links TRBV28 with TRBJ2-7; 12 bases are a match to TRBD2. Germline assignment: CDR1 MDHEN and CDR2 SYDVKM. With V trimmed by 7 bases and J by 3 bases, 7 bases remained unmatched. The CDR3 loop spans 15 amino acids. CDR3 sequence reads: CASTRTGLAGYEQYF. For the CDR3, the DNA is TGTGCCAGCACCAGGACGGGACTAGCGGGCTACGAGCAGTACTTC.

The V call is TRBV10-3, the J call TRBJ2-7; tentatively, D is TRBD2 (6 bases). V lost 2 bases to trimming and J lost 2 bases, with 16 bases between them. This CDR3 comprises 16 residues. Germline CDR1 reads ENHRY; CDR2 reads SYGVKD. The CDR3 sequence is CAISEPAYGGAYEQYF. As DNA, the CDR3 is TGTGCCATCAGTGAGCCTGCCTATGGAGGGGCCTACGAGCAGTACTTC.

The chain combines TRBV7-9 with TRBJ1-4, with TRBD1 matching 9 bases. The CDR3 is 14 residues long. Germline values: CDR1 SEHNR, CDR2 FQNEAQ (reference sequence). After removal of 3 bases from V and 8 bases from J, the junction contained 4 bases not matched to a gene. CDR3 bases: TGTGCCAGCAGCTTTGGGACAGGGCGGGAAAAACTGTTTTTT. It specifies CASSFGTGREKLFF.

A few counts support this clone. The sample holds other DNA sequences that translate to the same CDR3. This chain links TRBV27 with TRBJ2-1, with D perhaps given as TRBD1 or TRBD2 (5 bases each). V gave up 3 bases and J gave up 9 bases, with 6 bases separating them. The CDR3 loop spans 11 amino acids. Per the germline V gene, CDR1 is MNHEY and CDR2 is SMNVEV (reference sequence). The CDR3 coding sequence is TGTGCCAGCAGTTTTGGGGGTGAGCAGTTCTTC. It encodes CASSFGGEQFF.

The chain recombines TRBV5-6 with TRBJ2-2; possibly TRBD2 for D (6 bases). Trimming stripped 2 bases from V and 2 bases from J, with 10 bases between. Germline assignment: CDR1 SGHDT and CDR2 YYEEEE. The CDR3 is 15 amino acids. Here the CDR3 reads CASSFGTYNTGELFF. The CDR3 DNA sequence: TGTGCCAGCAGCTTTGGGACTTATAACACCGGGGAGCTGTTTTTT.

The sample holds one count of this clone. The chain employs TRBV14 and TRBJ2-7; 10 bases line up with TRBD2. CDR1 SGHDN and CDR2 FVKESK come from the germline V gene. The CDR3 has 15 residues. With V trimmed by 1 base and J by 6 bases, 6 bases remained unmatched. CDR3 sequence reads: CASSQVAAGGSEQYF. The CDR3 DNA reads TGTGCCAGCAGCCAAGTCGCAGCGGGAGGGTCCGAGCAGTACTTC.

This chain connects TRBV5-1 to TRBJ2-5; no reliable D call. The ends were cut back, 1 base at V and 0 bases at J, with 7 bases in the middle. The CDR3 consists of 14 residues. Germline V CDR1 and CDR2: SGHRS, YFSETQ. DNA for the CDR3: TGCGCCAGCAGCTTGTCAAGGAACCAAGAGACCCAGTACTTC. Translating gives CASSLSRNQETQYF.

The chain is built from TRBV28 and TRBJ1-2, with a possible D match to TRBD1 (5 bases). CDR1 and CDR2 from the germline V gene are MDHEN and SYDVKM. The CDR3 runs 14 residues. Trimming took off 6 bases at V and 4 bases at J, with 15 bases between the two ends. The CDR3 here is CASSSGTNGYGYTF. In DNA form, the CDR3 reads TGTGCCAGCAGCTCCGGGACTAATGGCTATGGCTACACCTTC.

The rearrangement joins TRBV9 to TRBJ2-5; D might be TRBD2 (6 bases). V lost 3 bases to trimming and J lost 2 bases, with 14 bases between them. Germline loops: CDR1 SGDLS, CDR2 YYNGEE. CDR3 length: 15 amino acids. The CDR3 nucleotides read TGTGCCAGCAGCGAGACTAGAGCGGAACAAGAGACCCAGTACTTC. Its protein product is CASSETRAEQETQYF.

The chain recombines TRBV5-1 with TRBJ2-3, with a tentative D call TRBD1 (5 bases). The germline gives CDR1 SGHRS, CDR2 YFSETQ. Trimming took 5 bases from V and 5 from J, leaving 12 bases between them. This CDR3 region has 13 residues. CDR3 sequence: CASSSGLKDTQYF. The CDR3 DNA reads as TGCGCCAGCAGTTCAGGGTTGAAAGATACGCAGTATTTT.

V usage is TRBV9 and J usage is TRBJ2-7; 7 bases line up with TRBD2. The V gene's germline CDR1 is SGDLS and CDR2 YYNGEE. The CDR3 consists of 15 residues. Losses at the gene ends were 0 bases for V and 3 bases for J; bases not matched to a gene: 6. The CDR3 reads CASSVGFAGVYEQYF. In DNA, the CDR3 is TGTGCCAGCAGCGTAGGTTTTGCGGGAGTCTACGAGCAGTACTTC. Supplemented by reference TRBV9 and TRBJ2-7, the full variable domain reads DSGVTQTPKHLITATGQRVTLRCSPRSGDLSVYWYQQSLDQGLQFLIQYYNGEERAKGNILERFSAQQFPDLHSELNLSSLELGDSALYFCASSVGFAGVYEQYFGPGTRLTVT.

The CDR3 protein is CASSLVGQNYGYTF. The CDR3 DNA reads TGTGCCAGCAGCTTAGTCGGGCAGAACTATGGCTACACCTTC. The V call is TRBV7-9, the J call TRBJ1-2; D unclear. V lost 1 base, J lost 2 bases, and 8 bases lay in between. The germline CDR1 and CDR2 sequences are SEHNR and FQNEAQ (reference sequence). This CDR3 is built from 14 residues. The full variable domain, with the rest looked up from reference TRBV7-9 and TRBJ1-2, is DTGVSQNPRHKITKRGQNVTFRCDPISEHNRLYWYRQTLGQGPEFLTYFQNEAQLEKSRLLSDRFSAERPKGSFSTLEIQRTEQGDSAMYLCASSLVGQNYGYTFGSGTRLTVV.

This chain uses TRBV11-2 with TRBJ2-7; 7 bases line up with TRBD1. The CDR3 contains 14 residues. V was pared by 1 base and J by 12 bases, with 12 bases of the junction left unmatched. Looked up from germline, CDR1 is SGHAT and CDR2 is FQNNGV. The CDR3 region is CASSLVEGQVFLYF. DNA of the CDR3: TGTGCCAGCAGCTTAGTGGAAGGACAGGTCTTTTTGTACTTC.

The chain joins TRBV7-9 to TRBJ1-2, with D unresolved. V lost 6 bases and J 1 base, leaving 12 bases between the germline ends. The CDR3 spans 14 residues. From germline, CDR1 is SEHNR and CDR2 FQNEAQ (reference sequence). CDR3 protein: CASSHRSYNYGYTF. CDR3 nucleotide sequence: TGTGCCAGCAGTCATCGAAGCTATAACTATGGCTACACCTTC. Combining the CDR3 with reference TRBV7-9 and TRBJ1-2 gives the whole variable domain DTGVSQNPRHKITKRGQNVTFRCDPISEHNRLYWYRQTLGQGPEFLTYFQNEAQLEKSRLLSDRFSAERPKGSFSTLEIQRTEQGDSAMYLCASSHRSYNYGYTFGSGTRLTVV.

The chain carries TRBV7-2 and TRBJ2-3; D uncertain. Trimming took 1 base from V and 4 from J, leaving 9 bases between them. The CDR3 loop spans 14 amino acids. Germline V gives CDR1 SGHTA, CDR2 FQGNSA. The CDR3 DNA reads TGTGCCAGCAGCTTAGTATCGGGCTCAGATACGCAGTATTTT. Encoded protein: CASSLVSGSDTQYF.

The chain links TRBV4-1 to TRBJ1-1, with D unclear. Trimming took 1 base from V and 8 from J, leaving 11 bases between them. The CDR3 consists of 13 residues. The germline V gene has CDR1 MGHRA and CDR2 YSYEKL. CDR3 DNA: TGCGCCAGCAGCCAAGTTGTCGAGAGGGAAGCTTTCTTT. Encoded protein: CASSQVVEREAFF.

The rearrangement uses TRBV29-1 and TRBJ2-5; D ambiguous. V lost 3 bases and J lost 11, with 7 bases in between. The CDR3 totals 9 residues. CDR1 SQVTM and CDR2 ANQGSEA come from the germline V gene. The CDR3 sequence: CSVDLGQYF. DNA of the CDR3: TGCAGCGTTGATCTGGGACAGTACTTC. Full variable domain (remainder filled in from reference TRBV29-1 and TRBJ2-5): SAVISQKPSRDICQRGTSLTIQCQVDSQVTMMFWYRQQPGQSLTLIATANQGSEATYESGFVIDKFPISRPNLTFSTLTVSNMSPEDSSIYLCSVDLGQYFGPGTRLLVL.

Regarding this clone: Different DNA sequences within this sample yield the same CDR3. The chain uses TRBV27 and TRBJ2-3; D unresolved. The CDR3 is 13 residues long. Trimming took 6 bases from V and 1 from J, leaving 8 bases between them. Germline-derived CDR1 and CDR2 are MNHEY and SMNVEV (reference sequence). Written as DNA, the CDR3 is TGTGCCAGCAGGTTAGGAGGCACAGATACGCAGTATTTT. The encoded protein is CASRLGGTDTQYF.

Comments on this clone: Other nucleotide sequences in the sample specify the same CDR3. This rearrangement joins TRBV6-5 to TRBJ2-1; D is ambiguous. Trimming took 0 bases from V and 8 from J, leaving 11 bases between them. Germline CDR1 and CDR2: MNHEY and SVGAGI. There are 14 residues in the CDR3. Here the CDR3 reads CASSYSLDGDEQFF. The DNA for the CDR3 is TGTGCCAGCAGTTACTCGTTGGATGGGGATGAGCAGTTCTTC.

As for this clone: The junction departs from the called germline gene at one end, perhaps through a read error. V and J are TRBV6-6 and TRBJ2-7; the D gene is possibly TRBD1 (6 bases). The CDR3 is made up of 13 amino acids. Germline CDR1 reads MNHNY; CDR2 reads SVGAGI (reference sequence). In DNA, the CDR3 is TGTGCCAGCAGTTACGCAGGGGCCTACGAGCGGTACTTC. It yields the protein CASSYAGAYERYF.

This chain uses TRBV5-1 with TRBJ1-1; TRBD1 might be the D (5 bases). Germline loops: CDR1 SGHRS, CDR2 YFSETQ. The CDR3 sequence is 14 residues long. Trimming shortened V by 0 bases and J by 4 bases, and 10 bases separated the two germline ends. For the CDR3, the DNA is TGCGCCAGCAGCTTGGGGTCAGGGCCCACTGAAGCTTTCTTT. This encodes CASSLGSGPTEAFF.

V and J are TRBV5-1 and TRBJ2-5, with 9 bases fitting TRBD1. The germline CDR1 and CDR2 sequences are SGHRS and YFSETQ. The CDR3 spans 14 residues. V trimming: 3 bases; J trimming: 3 bases; junction bases outside the gene matches: 3. The CDR3 DNA sequence: TGCGCCAGCAGCTCAGGGACAGGGAAAGAGACCCAGTACTTC. Translating it yields CASSSGTGKETQYF. Full variable domain (outside the CDR3, taken from reference TRBV5-1 and TRBJ2-5): KAGVTQTPRYLIKTRGQQVTLSCSPISGHRSVSWYQQTPGQGLQFLFEYFSETQRNKGNFPGRFSGRQFSNSRSEMNVSTLELGDSALYLCASSSGTGKETQYFGPGTRLLVL.

J is TRBJ2-7 and V is TRBV6-1, with 14 bases aligning to TRBD2. Trimming at V came to 8 bases and at J to 4 bases, leaving 4 bases not matched to a gene. CDR3 size: 14 residues. Germline CDR1 and CDR2: MNHNS and SASEGT. The CDR3 coding sequence is TGTGCCAGCTGCGGGACTAGCGGGGGATACGAGCAGTACTTC. It specifies CASCGTSGGYEQYF.

This clone was observed once. This could be a read error, since a much larger clone is one nucleotide away. This chain links TRBV7-9 with TRBJ2-7; D gene unclear. Trimming removed 1 base at V and 5 bases at J, with 6 bases between. The CDR3 runs to 12 residues. The germline CDR1 and CDR2 sequences are SEHNR and FQNEAQ (reference sequence). CDR3: CASSLGVHEQYF. The CDR3 coding sequence is TGTGCCAGCAGCTTAGGGGTCCACGAGCAGTACTTC.

This clone was seen just once. This sample also contains other DNA sequences that code for the same CDR3. The genes are TRBV6-6 and TRBJ2-1; D is uncertain. The germline CDR1 and CDR2 sequences are MNHNY and SVGAGI (reference sequence). This CDR3 region has 12 residues. Trimming stripped 5 bases from V and 1 base from J, with 3 bases between. This CDR3 reads CASSPSYNEQFF. The CDR3 nucleotides read TGTGCCAGCAGTCCGTCCTACAATGAGCAGTTCTTC.

The chain couples TRBV2 to TRBJ1-4; D is unclear. With 3 bases removed from V and 0 bases from J, the gap between germline ends came to 14 bases. This CDR3 has 17 residues. Germline V CDR1 and CDR2: SNHLY, FYNNEI. The CDR3 nucleotides are TGTGCCAGCAGTGAGGTGCGGATTTGGTCAACTAATGAAAAACTGTTTTTT. Amino acid sequence: CASSEVRIWSTNEKLFF. The full variable domain, with the rest looked up from reference TRBV2 and TRBJ1-4, is EPEVTQTPSHQVTQMGQEVILRCVPISNHLYFYWYRQILGQKVEFLVSFYNNEISEKSEIFDDQFSVERPDGSNFTLKIRSTKLEDSAMYFCASSEVRIWSTNEKLFFGSGTQLSVL.

The V gene is TRBV10-3, the J gene TRBJ2-7; tentatively, D is TRBD2 (6 bases). V was shortened by 2 bases and J by 1 base, with 21 bases between the two germline ends. This CDR3 has 18 residues. Looked up from germline, CDR1 is ENHRY and CDR2 is SYGVKD. CDR3 sequence: CAISESWGQRGGSYEQYF. CDR3 DNA: TGTGCCATCAGTGAGAGTTGGGGTCAGCGCGGAGGGTCCTACGAGCAGTACTTC.

This chain links TRBV5-8 with TRBJ2-5; 9 nucleotides agree with TRBD1. Losses at the gene ends were 1 base for V and 5 bases for J; bases not matched to a gene: 9. CDR1 and CDR2 from the germline V gene are SGHTS and YDEGEE. There are 16 residues in the CDR3. The CDR3 spells CASSLSVTGGGETQYF. For the CDR3, the DNA is TGTGCCAGCAGCTTGTCAGTGACAGGGGGAGGCGAGACCCAGTACTTC.

The chain joins TRBV6-5 to TRBJ2-7; 10 positions agree with TRBD1. Trimming cost V 1 base and J 5 bases; bases outside gene matches: 5. CDR1 MNHEY and CDR2 SVGAGI come from the germline V gene. There are 15 residues in the CDR3. The CDR3, as DNA: TGTGCCAGCAGTTACTTAGGGACAGGGGCCCACGAGCAGTACTTC. Translated, it gives CASSYLGTGAHEQYF.

For the CDR3, the DNA is TGTGCCAGCAGCTTAAGATTAAACTACGAGCAGTACTTC. It encodes CASSLRLNYEQYF. This rearrangement joins TRBV7-8 to TRBJ2-7; D is unclear. V dropped 2 bases and J dropped 3 bases, with 8 bases sitting between them. The CDR3 runs 13 residues. Germline V gives CDR1 SGHVS, CDR2 FQNEAQ.